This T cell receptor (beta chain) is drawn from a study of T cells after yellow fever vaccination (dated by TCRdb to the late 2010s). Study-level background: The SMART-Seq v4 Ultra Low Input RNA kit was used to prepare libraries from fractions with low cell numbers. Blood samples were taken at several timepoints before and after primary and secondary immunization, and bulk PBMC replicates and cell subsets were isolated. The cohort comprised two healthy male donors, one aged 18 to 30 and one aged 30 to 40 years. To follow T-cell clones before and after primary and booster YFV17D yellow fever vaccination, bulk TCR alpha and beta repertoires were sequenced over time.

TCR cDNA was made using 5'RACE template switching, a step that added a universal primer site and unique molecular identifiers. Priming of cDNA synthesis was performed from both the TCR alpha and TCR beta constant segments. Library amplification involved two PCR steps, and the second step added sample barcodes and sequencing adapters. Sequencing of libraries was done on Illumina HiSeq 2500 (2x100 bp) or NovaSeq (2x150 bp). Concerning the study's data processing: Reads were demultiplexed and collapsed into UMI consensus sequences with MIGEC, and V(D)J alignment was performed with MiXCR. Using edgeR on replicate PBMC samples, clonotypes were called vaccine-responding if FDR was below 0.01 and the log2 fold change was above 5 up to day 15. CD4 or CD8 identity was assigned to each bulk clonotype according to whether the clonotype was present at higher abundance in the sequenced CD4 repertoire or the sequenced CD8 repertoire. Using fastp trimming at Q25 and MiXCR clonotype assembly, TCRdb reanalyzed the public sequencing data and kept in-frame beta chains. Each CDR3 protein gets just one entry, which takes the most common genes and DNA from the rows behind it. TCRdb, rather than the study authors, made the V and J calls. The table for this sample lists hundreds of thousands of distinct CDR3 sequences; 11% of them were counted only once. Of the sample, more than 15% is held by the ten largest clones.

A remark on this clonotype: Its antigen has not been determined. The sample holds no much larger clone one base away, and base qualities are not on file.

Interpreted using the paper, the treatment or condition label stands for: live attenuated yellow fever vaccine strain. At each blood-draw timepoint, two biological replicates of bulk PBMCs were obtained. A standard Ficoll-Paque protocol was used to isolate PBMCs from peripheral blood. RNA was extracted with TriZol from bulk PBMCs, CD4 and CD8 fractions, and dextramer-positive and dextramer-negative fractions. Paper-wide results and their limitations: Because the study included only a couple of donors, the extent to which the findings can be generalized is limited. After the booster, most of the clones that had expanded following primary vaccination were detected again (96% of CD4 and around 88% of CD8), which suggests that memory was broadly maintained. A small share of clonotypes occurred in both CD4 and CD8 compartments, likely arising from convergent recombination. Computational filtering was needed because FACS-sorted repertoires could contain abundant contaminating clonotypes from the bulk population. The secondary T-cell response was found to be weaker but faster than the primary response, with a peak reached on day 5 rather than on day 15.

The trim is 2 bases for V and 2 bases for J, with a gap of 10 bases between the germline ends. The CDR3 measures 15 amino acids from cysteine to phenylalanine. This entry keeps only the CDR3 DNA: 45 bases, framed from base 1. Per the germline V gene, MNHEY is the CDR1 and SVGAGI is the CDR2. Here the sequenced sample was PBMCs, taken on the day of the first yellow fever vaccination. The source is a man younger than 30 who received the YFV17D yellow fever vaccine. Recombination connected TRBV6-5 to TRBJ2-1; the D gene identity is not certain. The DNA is TGTGCCAGCAGTTACGTCGCGGACGCCTACAATGAGCAGTTCTTC. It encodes CASSYVADAYNEQFF.